A single sample gave rise to the 30 T cell receptor beta chains below, sequenced in a study of shared clonotypes between healthy human individuals (dated by TCRdb to the early 2020s). Library generation was performed with the immunoSEQ multiplex PCR assay. TCRdb carries this immuneACCESS record with in-frame sequences only. Its versions omit some clonotypes, under half of them owing to an unresolved V gene in the studies checked, with the rest unexplained. Within this sample are millions of clones, with roughly 95% of them counted one time only. The ten largest account for 0.9% to 1.4% of the sample. For the CD8 naive samples, CD45RO-negative cells were positively selected for CCR7, yielding a CD45RA+CCR7+ population from which TemRA cells were excluded. Material for sequencing was naive CD8+ T cells sorted from blood. The sample's cell subset or site label, in plain terms: CD45RA+CCR7+. These receptors originate from a man aged 18-30 years in good health.

The J gene is TRBJ1-2, the V gene TRBV15; D is unresolved. Trimming removed 5 bases at V and 6 bases at J, with 10 bases between. The germline CDR1 and CDR2 sequences are LNHNV and YYDKDF (reference sequence). The CDR3 is made up of 12 amino acids. CDR3 bases: TGTGCCACCAGCCCCTCGGGGAATGGCTACACCTTC. Its protein product is CATSPSGNGYTF.

This chain connects TRBV7-6 to TRBJ2-7, with D perhaps TRBD2 (5 bases). The CDR3 spans 15 residues. Germline CDR1 reads SGHVS; CDR2 reads FNYEAQ. The ends were cut back, 1 base at V and 0 bases at J, with 10 bases in the middle. CDR3 sequence reads: CASSLEPGSSYEQYF. In DNA form, the CDR3 reads TGTGCCAGCAGCTTAGAGCCGGGAAGCTCCTACGAGCAGTACTTC.

The chain has TRBV14 and TRBJ2-7; 9 positions match TRBD1. CDR3 length equals 14 residues. The germline V gene has CDR1 SGHDN and CDR2 FVKESK. With 6 bases clipped from V and 5 bases from J, the junction kept 8 bases outside the gene matches. CDR3 bases: TGTGCCAGCAGTCGCGGACAGGGGTTCCACGAGCAGTACTTC. Encoded protein: CASSRGQGFHEQYF.

The rearrangement links TRBV6-5 to TRBJ2-5; a possible D gene is TRBD1 (6 bases). Per germline, CDR1 MNHEY and CDR2 SVGAGI. The CDR3 totals 16 residues. V was shortened by 0 bases and J by 1 base, with 12 bases between the two germline ends. This CDR3 reads CASSYSNRASQETQYF. As DNA, the CDR3 is TGTGCCAGCAGTTACTCGAACAGGGCTAGCCAAGAGACCCAGTACTTC.

The rearrangement uses TRBV6-1 and TRBJ2-3; 10 bases fit TRBD1. Germline CDR1 reads MNHNS; CDR2 reads SASEGT. Trimming cost V 8 bases and J 2 bases; bases outside gene matches: 4. CDR3 length: 14 amino acids. CDR3 coding DNA: TGTGCCAGCCCGGACAGGGGGGTCACAGATACGCAGTATTTT. This codes for CASPDRGVTDTQYF.

This clone was detected a few times. The chain couples TRBV5-1 to TRBJ1-2; no clear D gene. Germline V lookup: CDR1 SGHRS, CDR2 YFSETQ. V shed 3 bases and J shed 4 bases, with 19 bases lying between them. The CDR3 totals 16 residues. CDR3: CASSSSDLLGGYGYTF. The CDR3 DNA is TGCGCCAGCAGCTCCTCCGACTTACTCGGAGGCTATGGCTACACCTTC.

The J gene is TRBJ1-5, the V gene TRBV28; D may be TRBD1 (6 bases). Per germline, CDR1 MDHEN and CDR2 SYDVKM. The CDR3 totals 14 residues. V dropped 6 bases and J dropped 11 bases, with 20 bases sitting between them. The CDR3 bases are TGTGCCAGCAGGCCCACGGGGGGCACCGGTTCCCAGCATTTT. Protein: CASRPTGGTGSQHF.

This sequence joins TRBV28 and TRBJ1-2; D perhaps matches TRBD1 (6 bases). V lost 5 bases and J 2 bases, leaving 24 bases between the germline ends. This CDR3 contains 18 residues. Germline CDR1 and CDR2: MDHEN and SYDVKM. The chain's CDR3 is CASSNPIWEGELNYGYTF. The CDR3, as DNA: TGTGCCAGCAGTAATCCGATCTGGGAGGGGGAACTAAACTATGGCTACACCTTC.

J is TRBJ2-3 and V is TRBV4-3, with unresolved D. The CDR3 covers 13 residues. Germline V CDR1 and CDR2: LGHNA, YSLEER. V was cut by 2 bases and J by 5 bases, with 8 bases left in between. The CDR3 reads CASSQMRGDTQYF. DNA of the CDR3: TGCGCCAGCAGCCAAATGCGAGGAGATACGCAGTATTTT.

This clone has only one observation. The genes are TRBV5-6 and TRBJ1-1; tentatively, D is TRBD1 (5 bases). The germline gives CDR1 SGHDT, CDR2 YYEEEE. Trimming shortened V by 4 bases and J by 0 bases, and 16 bases separated the two germline ends. This CDR3 contains 16 residues. In DNA, the CDR3 is TGTGCCAGCAGCCCGGAGGGGAGTTACATGAACACTGAAGCTTTCTTT. Protein product: CASSPEGSYMNTEAFF.

The chain combines TRBV9 with TRBJ2-1, with TRBD1 matching 9 bases. V shed 4 bases and J 1 base; nucleotides not matched to a gene: 9. This CDR3 region has 17 residues. From germline, CDR1 is SGDLS and CDR2 YYNGEE. CDR3 region: CASSTWTGEGSYNEQFF. Here the CDR3 DNA reads TGTGCCAGCAGCACCTGGACAGGGGAGGGGTCCTACAATGAGCAGTTCTTC.

The chain employs TRBV30 and TRBJ2-2; D is perhaps TRBD2 (6 bases). The ends were cut back, 5 bases at V and 4 bases at J, with 11 bases in the middle. There are 13 residues in the CDR3. CDR1 is GTSNPN and CDR2 is SVGIG in the germline V gene (reference sequence). CDR3 in amino acids: CAWRTMGTGELFF. The CDR3 coding sequence is TGTGCCTGGCGGACTATGGGCACCGGGGAGCTGTTTTTT.

This clone was seen a single time. Other DNA sequences in the same sample also yield this CDR3. The chain carries TRBV4-3 and TRBJ2-7; D might be TRBD1 (5 bases). The CDR3 runs to 14 residues. Trimming cost V 0 bases and J 4 bases, with 10 bases left between them. The germline CDR1 and CDR2 sequences are LGHNA and YSLEER. The CDR3 DNA reads TGCGCCAGCAGCCAAGATCTTGGGGCGTACGAGCAGTACTTC. Its translation: CASSQDLGAYEQYF.

The J gene is TRBJ2-7, the V gene TRBV5-8, with D perhaps assigned TRBD1 or TRBD2 (5 bases each). The CDR3 consists of 15 residues. V was cut by 4 bases and J by 0 bases, with 14 bases left in between. Germline CDR1 reads SGHTS; CDR2 reads YDEGEE. The CDR3 sequence is CASSPRDGFSYEQYF. The CDR3 DNA follows: TGTGCCAGCAGCCCGAGGGACGGATTCTCCTACGAGCAGTACTTC.

The V gene is TRBV6-6, the J gene TRBJ1-1, with TRBD1 as a possible D gene (6 bases). The CDR3 totals 14 residues. Germline CDR1 MNHNY, CDR2 SVGAGI (reference sequence). Trimming pared 8 bases from V and 1 base from J, leaving 14 bases between. CDR3 DNA: TGTGCCAGCCTGATGGGACACCCGAACACTGAAGCTTTCTTT. As protein: CASLMGHPNTEAFF.

This clone appeared a single time. At the DNA level, this CDR3 is encoded by other sequences in the same sample as well. This chain links TRBV6-5 with TRBJ1-2; D is ambiguous. Trimming removed 0 bases at V and 0 bases at J, with 5 bases between. The CDR3 sequence is 14 residues long. Germline CDR1 and CDR2: MNHEY and SVGAGI. The CDR3 sequence is CASSYSGANYGYTF. The CDR3 DNA follows: TGTGCCAGCAGTTACTCTGGCGCTAACTATGGCTACACCTTC.

The chain employs TRBV4-3 and TRBJ2-5; D remains unclear. The length of the CDR3 is 18 residues. Germline CDR1 is LGHNA and CDR2 is YSLEER. The V end was cut by 1 base, the J end by 2 bases, with 20 bases between. DNA of the CDR3: TGCGCCAGCAGCCAAGCTAAATGGGCAGCAGGCCTTCAAGAGACCCAGTACTTC. Translated: CASSQAKWAAGLQETQYF.

The chain is built from TRBV4-1 and TRBJ2-7; TRBD2 matches at 11 bases. The germline CDR1 and CDR2 sequences are MGHRA and YSYEKL. Germline trimming cut 4 bases from V and 2 bases from J; bases unmatched to any gene: 10. The CDR3 contains 17 residues. This CDR3 is CASSRSIGTSGTYEQYF. The CDR3 DNA reads as TGCGCCAGCAGCCGATCCATCGGGACTAGCGGTACCTACGAGCAGTACTTC.

The gene calls are TRBV7-9 and TRBJ2-2, with TRBD1 identical over 10 bases. This CDR3 comprises 14 residues. Germline CDR1 reads SEHNR; CDR2 reads FQNEAQ (reference sequence). Unmatched junction bases numbered 9, after V lost 10 bases and J lost 7 bases. Written as DNA, the CDR3 is TGTGCCAACGTACCGGGACAGGGGATCGGGGAGCTGTTTTTT. It encodes CANVPGQGIGELFF.

The rearrangement joins TRBV5-1 to TRBJ2-5, with D unresolved. Per germline, CDR1 SGHRS and CDR2 YFSETQ. The germline V and J ends were trimmed by 1 base and 1 base, with 8 bases remaining between them. This CDR3 has 14 residues. CDR3 DNA: TGCGCCAGCAGCTTGAGGTCGCTCCAAGAGACCCAGTACTTC. Translation: CASSLRSLQETQYF.

The V and J genes are TRBV29-1 and TRBJ2-5, with D hard to call. The DNA end is more similar to TRBJ2-7, so the J call may be wrong. This CDR3 spans 13 amino acids. From germline, CDR1 is SQVTM and CDR2 ANQGSEA. The CDR3 reads CSVEDPSRDEQYF. In DNA form, the CDR3 reads TGCAGCGTTGAAGACCCCAGCCGAGACGAGCAGTACTTC.

The chain recombines TRBV30 with TRBJ1-1, with D tentatively TRBD1 (5 bases). The length of the CDR3 is 16 residues. In germline, CDR1 is GTSNPN, CDR2 SVGIG (reference sequence). The ends were cut back, 0 bases at V and 5 bases at J, with 19 bases in the middle. CDR3 protein: CAWSVGFGHTGTEAFF. In DNA, the CDR3 is TGTGCCTGGAGTGTAGGTTTTGGACACACGGGGACTGAAGCTTTCTTT.

CDR3 sequence: CASSSTGGGNGEKLFF. CDR3 DNA sequence: TGTGCCAGCAGTTCGACAGGGGGCGGGAATGGAGAAAAACTGTTTTTT. This sequence joins TRBV28 and TRBJ1-4, with 10 bases lining up with TRBD1. With 4 bases clipped from V and 8 bases from J, the junction kept 10 bases outside the gene matches. Germline-derived CDR1 and CDR2 are MDHEN and SYDVKM. This CDR3 is 16 amino acids long.

This rearrangement joins TRBV27 to TRBJ2-3; either TRBD1 or TRBD2 may supply D (5 bases each). The germline gives CDR1 MNHEY, CDR2 SMNVEV (reference sequence). The CDR3 extends over 13 amino acids. Trimming shortened V by 2 bases and J by 4 bases, and 7 bases separated the two germline ends. CDR3 region: CASSLMGADTQYF. The CDR3 DNA reads TGTGCCAGCAGTTTAATGGGGGCAGATACGCAGTATTTT.

This clone was counted a single time. This rearrangement joins TRBV27 to TRBJ2-1; 9 bases align to TRBD2. V shed 2 bases and J 7 bases; nucleotides not matched to a gene: 3. CDR1 MNHEY and CDR2 SMNVEV come from the germline V gene (reference sequence). The CDR3 is 14 residues long. The CDR3 spells CASSLAGLANEQFF. DNA for the CDR3: TGTGCCAGCAGTTTAGCGGGACTAGCAAATGAGCAGTTCTTC.

The gene calls are TRBV28 and TRBJ2-5; tentative D call: TRBD1 (6 bases). V gave up 5 bases and J gave up 1 base, with 11 bases separating them. Per germline, CDR1 MDHEN and CDR2 SYDVKM. There are 14 residues in the CDR3. The CDR3 DNA reads as TGTGCCAGCAGTGCTGGACAGTTCCAAGAGACCCAGTACTTC. Its translation: CASSAGQFQETQYF.

V usage is TRBV10-3 and J usage is TRBJ1-6; TRBD1 aligns across 11 bases. CDR3 length equals 20 residues. Germline V gives CDR1 ENHRY, CDR2 SYGVKD. The J segment lost 0 bases and the V segment lost 3 bases, leaving 10 bases of the junction unmatched. The CDR3 bases are TGTGCCATCAGTGATGAGAACTGGGACAGGGGGTCCTCCTATAATTCACCCCTCCACTTT. Its protein product is CAISDENWDRGSSYNSPLHF.

This clone was found once. The genes are TRBV5-1 and TRBJ2-3; TRBD2 aligns across 9 bases. Germline V lookup: CDR1 SGHRS, CDR2 YFSETQ. There are 15 residues in the CDR3. V was pared by 5 bases and J by 0 bases, with 4 bases of the junction left unmatched. The CDR3 coding sequence is TGCGCCAGCAGGGCCGGGACTAGCAGCACAGATACGCAGTATTTT. This translates into CASRAGTSSTDTQYF.

V is TRBV4-2 and J is TRBJ2-1, with TRBD2 matching over 8 bases. The V gene end was trimmed by 0 bases and the J gene end by 3 bases; junction bases not matched to a gene: 13. In germline, CDR1 is LGHNA, CDR2 YNFKEQ. The CDR3 covers 19 residues. DNA for the CDR3: TGTGCCAGCAGCCAAGACGGAAGTAGCGGGGAAGAGGACTACAATGAGCAGTTCTTC. As protein: CASSQDGSSGEEDYNEQFF.

The rearrangement joins TRBV28 to TRBJ2-5, with 7 bases aligning to TRBD1. Germline values: CDR1 MDHEN, CDR2 SYDVKM. The CDR3 is made up of 17 amino acids. V was pared by 5 bases and J by 5 bases, with 17 bases of the junction left unmatched. The CDR3 spells CASSGEGALRFTETQYF. The CDR3 DNA sequence: TGTGCCAGCAGTGGAGAGGGGGCCCTAAGGTTTACGGAGACCCAGTACTTC.